The TCR beta chain under discussion was sequenced for a study of blood T cells in healthy people across ages. CDR1 MNHNS and CDR2 SASEGT come from the germline V gene. Trimming shortened V by 4 bases and J by 3 bases, and 16 bases separated the two germline ends. The CDR3 totals 15 residues. The second PCR ran roughly 7 to 12 cycles with a sample-barcoded 5' primer and J-beta primers. TCRdb re-called the 5' RACE reads through MiXCR, storing one row per CDR3 protein. The sample lists under 2,000,000 distinct CDR3 sequences, roughly 50% occurring once. The sample comprised blood. This TCR derives from a woman aged 40 to 55 in good health. The chain recombines TRBV6-1 with TRBJ2-7, with D perhaps TRBD1 (6 bases). The CDR3 nucleotides are TGTGCCAGCAGTGTTACAGGGTTTAGGGACTACGAGCAGTACTTC. Translated: CASSVTGFRDYEQYF.